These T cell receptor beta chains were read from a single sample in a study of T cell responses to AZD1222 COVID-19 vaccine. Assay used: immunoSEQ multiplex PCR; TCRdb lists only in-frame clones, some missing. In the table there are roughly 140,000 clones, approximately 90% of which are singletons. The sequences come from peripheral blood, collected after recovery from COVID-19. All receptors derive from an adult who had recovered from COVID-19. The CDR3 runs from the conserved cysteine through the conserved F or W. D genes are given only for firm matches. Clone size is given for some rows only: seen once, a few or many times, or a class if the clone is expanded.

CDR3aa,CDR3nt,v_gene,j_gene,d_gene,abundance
CASSVTVYEQYF,TGTGCCAGCAGTGTGACGGTTTACGAGCAGTACTTC,TRBV12-3/TRBV12-4,TRBJ2-7,.,.
CATSTGGNYGYTF,TGTGCCACCAGCACCGGGGGTAACTATGGCTACACCTTC,TRBV15,TRBJ1-2,.,.
CASSSTQETQYF,TGTGCCAGTAGTTCGACTCAAGAGACCCAGTACTTC,TRBV19,TRBJ2-5,.,.
CASSQGAARGSPLHF,TGTGCCAGCAGCCAAGGTGCAGCGAGAGGTTCACCCCTCCACTTT,TRBV3-1/TRBV3-2,TRBJ1-6,.,.
CASTRTGRSTGELFF,TGCGCCAGCACTCGGACAGGGAGGAGCACCGGGGAGCTGTTTTTT,TRBV23-1,TRBJ2-2,TRBD1,.
CASTRGRVTGELFF,TGTGCCAGCACCCGGGGCAGAGTCACCGGGGAGCTGTTTTTT,TRBV7-2,TRBJ2-2,.,.
CAISGHGQANSYEQYF,TGTGCCATCAGTGGCCACGGACAGGCGAACTCCTACGAGCAGTACTTC,TRBV10-3,TRBJ2-7,TRBD1,.
CASSSSTGEGSEKLFF,TGTGCCAGCAGCTCATCAACAGGGGAAGGCTCTGAAAAACTGTTTTTT,TRBV5-4,TRBJ1-4,TRBD1,once
CASSQVFRLSPNYGYTF,TGCGCCAGCAGCCAAGTCTTCCGACTAAGCCCAAACTATGGCTACACCTTC,TRBV4-1,TRBJ1-2,.,.
CASSLGGGERSAEQFF,TGTGCCAGCAGCCTTGGTGGGGGAGAGCGCTCGGCTGAGCAGTTCTTC,TRBV3-1/TRBV3-2,TRBJ2-1,.,.
CASSTELNTEAFF,TGTGCCAGTAGTACAGAATTGAACACTGAAGCTTTCTTT,TRBV19,TRBJ1-1,.,.
CASSAGGADSVEAFF,TGTGCCAGCAGCGCCGGGGGGGCCGATTCCGTTGAAGCTTTCTTT,TRBV7-3,TRBJ1-1,.,.
CASSADHRGPGEKLFF,TGTGCCAGCAGCGCCGACCACAGGGGACCGGGAGAAAAACTGTTTTTT,TRBV7-9,TRBJ1-4,TRBD1,.
CASSQSGATGELFF,TGTGCCAGCAGCCAAAGCGGGGCCACCGGGGAGCTGTTTTTT,TRBV3-1/TRBV3-2,TRBJ2-2,TRBD2,.
CASSIDRGRVFGELFF,TGTGCCAGTAGTATAGATCGAGGCAGGGTCTTCGGGGAGCTGTTTTTT,TRBV19,TRBJ2-2,.,.
CASSLLGQGSYGYTF,TGTGCCAGCAGCTTGTTAGGACAGGGGAGCTATGGCTACACCTTC,TRBV5-5,TRBJ1-2,TRBD1,.
CASSPVRGALGGNEQFF,TGTGCCAGCTCACCGGTTCGGGGGGCTCTAGGGGGCAATGAGCAGTTCTTC,TRBV18,TRBJ2-1,.,.
CASSLDRGAEAFF,TGTGCCAGCAGTCTAGACAGGGGGGCTGAAGCTTTCTTT,TRBV11-2,TRBJ1-1,TRBD1,.
CASSLAGSEVEQYF,TGTGCCAGCAGCTTGGCCGGCTCTGAGGTCGAGCAGTACTTC,TRBV5-4,TRBJ2-7,.,.
CASSLQAGNTGELFF,TGTGCCAGCAGCTTACAGGCAGGGAACACCGGGGAGCTGTTTTTT,TRBV7-2,TRBJ2-2,.,.
CASTPQGTYEQFF,TGTGCCAGCACCCCCCAGGGTACCTATGAGCAGTTCTTC,TRBV12-3/TRBV12-4,TRBJ2-1,.,.
CASSRLAGGNTGELFF,TGTGCCAGCAGCCGACTAGCGGGGGGGAACACCGGGGAGCTGTTTTTT,TRBV4-2,TRBJ2-2,TRBD2,.
CASTGQSNQPQHF,TGTGCCAGCACGGGACAGAGCAATCAGCCCCAGCATTTT,TRBV6-5,TRBJ1-5,TRBD1,.
CASSDHYGYTF,TGTGCCAGCAGTGACCACTATGGCTACACCTTC,TRBV6-1,TRBJ1-2,.,once
CASSFAGNGQPQHF,TGTGCCAGCAGTTTTGCAGGGAATGGCCAGCCCCAGCATTTT,TRBV28,TRBJ1-5,.,.
CASSQGPGPMNTEAFF,TGCGCCAGCAGCCAAGGTCCAGGACCGATGAACACTGAAGCTTTCTTT,TRBV4-3,TRBJ1-1,.,.
CASSTQTGTEAFF,TGTGCCAGCAGCACGCAAACAGGGACTGAAGCTTTCTTT,TRBV9,TRBJ1-1,.,.
CASSSTGTQPQHF,TGTGCCAGCAGCTCGACAGGGACTCAGCCCCAGCATTTT,TRBV5-6,TRBJ1-5,TRBD1,few
CASSLARQGVSNEKLFF,TGCGCCAGCAGCTTGGCGAGACAGGGGGTTTCTAATGAAAAACTGTTTTTT,TRBV5-1,TRBJ1-4,TRBD1,.
CASSFIPLAGDRGEQYF,TGCGCCAGCAGCTTCATTCCCCTAGCGGGGGACAGGGGGGAGCAGTACTTC,TRBV5-1,TRBJ2-7,.,.
CASSSGQGWNQPQHF,TGTGCCAGCAGTTCAGGACAGGGATGGAATCAGCCCCAGCATTTT,TRBV27,TRBJ1-5,TRBD1,.
CASSLEFRVGVDEQFF,TGCGCCAGCAGCTTGGAATTTCGGGTTGGAGTAGATGAGCAGTTCTTC,TRBV5-1,TRBJ2-1,.,.
CASSSVSFDSGNTIYF,TGTGCCAGTAGTTCGGTCAGCTTTGACTCTGGAAACACCATATATTTT,TRBV19,TRBJ1-3,.,.
CASSRDGELNQPQHF,TGTGCCAGCAGCCGCGACGGGGAACTCAATCAGCCCCAGCATTTT,TRBV9,TRBJ1-5,.,.
CASSRLANGEQYF,TGTGCCAGTAGCCGACTAGCCAACGGCGAGCAGTACTTC,TRBV19,TRBJ2-7,TRBD2,.
CASSYYNEQFF,TGTGCCAGCAGTTATTACAATGAGCAGTTCTTC,TRBV12-3/TRBV12-4,TRBJ2-1,.,.
CASSNEEGGYNEQFF,TGTGCCAGCAGCAACGAGGAGGGAGGCTACAATGAGCAGTTCTTC,TRBV21-1,TRBJ2-1,.,.
CASSVSGTGDQPQHF,TGTGCCAGCAGCGTTAGCGGGACAGGGGATCAGCCCCAGCATTTT,TRBV7-9,TRBJ1-5,TRBD1,.
CASSHTRHSNQPQHF,TGTGCCAGCAGCCATACCCGGCACAGCAATCAGCCCCAGCATTTT,TRBV4-2,TRBJ1-5,.,.